A selection of T cell receptor beta chains follows, all from one sample in a study of neoadjuvant nivolumab and ipilimumab in lung cancer. Data came from immunoSEQ multiplex PCR; TCRdb stores just in-frame clones and leaves some out. The table records some 38,000 clones, 89% of them present only once. Here the sequenced sample was peripheral blood, taken before neoadjuvant nivolumab, alone or with ipilimumab. The receptors stem from an adult with non-small cell lung cancer. Each CDR3 is given with its conserved first and last residue. The order of the fields is clone size, J gene, D gene, V gene, CDR3 DNA, CDR3 protein. D genes are given only for firm matches. The listing skips clone size in some rows; elsewhere it reads once, few, many or a size class.

size: .
J: TRBJ2-5
D: TRBD2
V: TRBV7-6
DNA: TGTGCCAGCAGCCCCGACTTGACTAGCGGGAGGAGGGAGACCCAGTACTTC
CDR3: CASSPDLTSGRRETQYF

size: .
J: TRBJ2-7
D: .
V: TRBV12-2
DNA: TGTGCAAGTCGCTTAGTAGGGCATCCCTACGAGCAGTACTTC
CDR3: CASRLVGHPYEQYF

size: .
J: TRBJ1-5
D: .
V: TRBV15
DNA: TGTGCCACCAGCCAGGACAGTTATAGCAATCAGCCCCAGCATTTT
CDR3: CATSQDSYSNQPQHF

size: .
J: TRBJ1-2
D: .
V: TRBV18
DNA: TGTGCCAGCTCACTTAACCAGGATTCAGCTAACTATGGCTACACCTTC
CDR3: CASSLNQDSANYGYTF

size: .
J: TRBJ1-1
D: .
V: TRBV25-1
DNA: TGTGCCAGCACTCCCCCGTCAGGAGAAGCTTTCTTT
CDR3: CASTPPSGEAFF

size: once
J: TRBJ2-1
D: TRBD2
V: TRBV27
DNA: TGTGCCAGCAATCGAATAGCGGGAGGACCAGGGAATGAGCAGTTCTTC
CDR3: CASNRIAGGPGNEQFF

size: .
J: TRBJ2-1
D: TRBD2
V: TRBV14
DNA: TGTGCCAGCAGCGGCGGGAGTCGGTACAATGAGCAGTTCTTC
CDR3: CASSGGSRYNEQFF

size: .
J: TRBJ1-1
D: .
V: TRBV6-5
DNA: TGTGCCAGCAGTTACTCCGGCAACCAAGCTTTCTTT
CDR3: CASSYSGNQAFF

size: .
J: TRBJ1-4
D: .
V: TRBV5-4
DNA: TGTGCCAGCAGCTTGGCGGGGGCAGCAACTAATGAAAAACTGTTTTTT
CDR3: CASSLAGAATNEKLFF

size: .
J: TRBJ2-7
D: TRBD2
V: TRBV6-5
DNA: TGTGCCAGCAGTTACGGGGCACTAGCGGGAACCTACGAGCAGTACTTC
CDR3: CASSYGALAGTYEQYF

size: .
J: TRBJ1-1
D: TRBD1
V: TRBV11-2
DNA: TGTGCCAGCAGCTACCGGACAGGGGGGAACACTGAAGCTTTCTTT
CDR3: CASSYRTGGNTEAFF

size: .
J: TRBJ2-3
D: .
V: TRBV5-1
DNA: TGCGCCAGCAGCCCATTCGGCCGGGAGAACACAGATACGCAGTATTTT
CDR3: CASSPFGRENTDTQYF

size: few
J: TRBJ2-4
D: TRBD1
V: TRBV5-1
DNA: TGCGCCAGCAGCCTACAGGGGGACGTAAACATTCAGTACTTC
CDR3: CASSLQGDVNIQYF

size: .
J: TRBJ2-7
D: .
V: TRBV2
DNA: TGTGCCAGCAGTTCAAGGAGCACCGAACAGGCCTCGAGGGACGAGCAGTACTTC
CDR3: CASSSRSTEQASRDEQYF

size: .
J: TRBJ2-3
D: .
V: TRBV6-5
DNA: TGTGCCAGCAGTTTTGCTAGCCTGGGCTCAGATACGCAGTATTTT
CDR3: CASSFASLGSDTQYF

size: .
J: TRBJ2-7
D: TRBD2
V: TRBV19
DNA: TGTGCCAGTAAGTCCGTGGTAGCGGGAGAGAGTCAGAACGAGCAGTACTTC
CDR3: CASKSVVAGESQNEQYF

size: .
J: TRBJ2-7
D: TRBD2
V: TRBV6-5
DNA: TGTGCCAGCAGGGGCGGGAGTACCTACGAGCAGTACTTC
CDR3: CASRGGSTYEQYF

size: .
J: TRBJ2-6
D: .
V: TRBV30
DNA: TGTGCCTGGATGAAAGCTTCTGGGGCCAACGTCCTGACTTTC
CDR3: CAWMKASGANVLTF

size: .
J: TRBJ2-7
D: .
V: TRBV7-2
DNA: TGTGCCAGCAGCTTATCCCAGGTATACGAGCAGTACTTC
CDR3: CASSLSQVYEQYF

size: .
J: TRBJ2-1
D: .
V: TRBV2
DNA: TGTGCCAGCAGTGACCGGGATGATGAGCAGTTCTTC
CDR3: CASSDRDDEQFF

size: .
J: TRBJ2-1
D: TRBD1
V: TRBV27
DNA: TGTGCCAGCAGCCCCAGGGCCGGGACAGGGGTCTACAATGAGCAGTTCTTC
CDR3: CASSPRAGTGVYNEQFF

size: .
J: TRBJ2-4
D: .
V: TRBV2
DNA: TGTGCCAGCGGGACGGTGGGAAACATTCAGTACTTC
CDR3: CASGTVGNIQYF

size: .
J: TRBJ2-3
D: TRBD2
V: TRBV11-2
DNA: TGTGCCAGCAGACGGGAGGCCCGCACAGATACGCAGTATTTT
CDR3: CASRREARTDTQYF

size: .
J: TRBJ2-3
D: TRBD2
V: TRBV4-2
DNA: TGTGCCAGCAGCCAAGCTAGCGGGGTGGCGTCAGATACGCAGTATTTT
CDR3: CASSQASGVASDTQYF

size: .
J: TRBJ2-7
D: TRBD1
V: TRBV19
DNA: TGTGCCACGACTAATACGGGACAGGGGTTGTACGAGCAGTACTTC
CDR3: CATTNTGQGLYEQYF

size: .
J: TRBJ2-3
D: TRBD1
V: TRBV11-2
DNA: TGTGCCAGCAGCGCCCGGACAGGGTGGACAGATACGCAGTATTTT
CDR3: CASSARTGWTDTQYF

size: .
J: TRBJ2-7
D: .
V: TRBV6-5
DNA: TGTGCCAGCACCTCCGGGAAGCTCGTCAACGAGCAGTACTTC
CDR3: CASTSGKLVNEQYF

size: .
J: TRBJ2-7
D: .
V: TRBV15
DNA: TGTGCCACCAGCAACTCCTACGAGCAGTACTTC
CDR3: CATSNSYEQYF

size: .
J: TRBJ1-4
D: .
V: TRBV6-5
DNA: TGTGCCAGCAGTTACCAAGCGGGGCGGATAGGTGAAAAACTGTTTTTT
CDR3: CASSYQAGRIGEKLFF

size: .
J: TRBJ2-1
D: .
V: TRBV7-2
DNA: TGTGCCAGCAGGCCCCTCGGGATCAATGAGCAGTTCTTC
CDR3: CASRPLGINEQFF

size: .
J: TRBJ2-3
D: .
V: TRBV25-1
DNA: TGTGCCAGCCGCCTCCCCCCCGCAGATACGCAGTATTTT
CDR3: CASRLPPADTQYF

size: few
J: TRBJ2-1
D: .
V: TRBV7-9
DNA: TGTGGCCACCAAGTGCGGGTAGGGGATGAGCAGTTCTTC
CDR3: CGHQVRVGDEQFF

size: few
J: TRBJ2-7
D: .
V: TRBV18
DNA: TGTGCCAGCTCACCCCGGTCAGAAGGAGGAGGCGAGCAGTACTTC
CDR3: CASSPRSEGGGEQYF

size: .
J: TRBJ2-7
D: TRBD2
V: TRBV7-8
DNA: TGTGCCAGCAGCTACCGACTAGCGGGAGAGTTCTACGAGCAGTACTTC
CDR3: CASSYRLAGEFYEQYF

size: .
J: TRBJ2-7
D: .
V: TRBV10-3
DNA: TGTGCCATCAGCGAGGCCGGCTACGAGCAGTACTTC
CDR3: CAISEAGYEQYF

size: .
J: TRBJ2-5
D: TRBD2
V: TRBV5-4
DNA: TGTGCCAGCAGCTTGGGATCTAGCGGGAGGGAGACCCAGTACTTC
CDR3: CASSLGSSGRETQYF

size: .
J: TRBJ2-5
D: TRBD2
V: TRBV7-3
DNA: TGTGCCAGCAGCCCAAAGGCGGGAGGAGAGACCCAGTACTTC
CDR3: CASSPKAGGETQYF

size: .
J: TRBJ1-2
D: .
V: TRBV28
DNA: TGTGCCAGCAGTATAAGACAGGAAAACTATGGCTACACCTTC
CDR3: CASSIRQENYGYTF

size: .
J: TRBJ2-7
D: .
V: TRBV28
DNA: TGTGCCAGCACCCCTCAACCGGGACTCTACTACGAGCAGTACTTC
CDR3: CASTPQPGLYYEQYF

size: .
J: TRBJ1-1
D: .
V: TRBV27
DNA: TGTGCCAGCAGTTTATCCGACAGGAACACTGAAGCTTTCTTT
CDR3: CASSLSDRNTEAFF

size: few
J: TRBJ2-1
D: TRBD2
V: TRBV5-1
DNA: TGCGCCAGCACCCCTACTAGCGGGAGCTGGAATGAGCAGTTCTTC
CDR3: CASTPTSGSWNEQFF

size: .
J: TRBJ2-1
D: .
V: TRBV5-6
DNA: TGTGCCAGCAGCTTGGTTGGCTACCCGGGTGAGCAGTTCTTC
CDR3: CASSLVGYPGEQFF

size: few
J: TRBJ2-7
D: .
V: TRBV4-1
DNA: TGCGCCAGCAGCTCCGGGGCAGGGGCCTACGAGCAGTACTTC
CDR3: CASSSGAGAYEQYF

size: .
J: TRBJ2-1
D: TRBD2
V: TRBV27
DNA: TGTGCCAGCAGTAGCATAGGGACTAGCGGGAGGTTGACCTACAATGAGCAGTTCTTC
CDR3: CASSSIGTSGRLTYNEQFF

size: .
J: TRBJ2-7
D: TRBD1
V: TRBV28
DNA: TGTGCCAGCAGTTTGACCACAGGGGTGTTGACCTACGAGCAGTACTTC
CDR3: CASSLTTGVLTYEQYF

size: .
J: TRBJ2-2
D: .
V: TRBV6-5
DNA: TGTGCCAGCAGTTACGGTGGGGGGAACACCGGGGAGCTGTTTTTT
CDR3: CASSYGGGNTGELFF

size: .
J: TRBJ1-1
D: .
V: TRBV19
DNA: TGTGCCAGTAGTAGACAGGTGAACACTGAAGCTTTCTTT
CDR3: CASSRQVNTEAFF

size: .
J: TRBJ2-6
D: TRBD1
V: TRBV5-1
DNA: TGCGCCAGCAGCTCGACAGGGGGCCACTCTGGGGCCAACGTCCTGACTTTC
CDR3: CASSSTGGHSGANVLTF

size: .
J: TRBJ2-7
D: .
V: TRBV6-5
DNA: TGTGCCAGCAGTTACGGGGTGGGGGGCTACGAGCAGTACTTC
CDR3: CASSYGVGGYEQYF

size: once
J: TRBJ2-7
D: .
V: TRBV7-2
DNA: TGTGCCAGCAGCGCAAACATCGTGTCCTACGAGCAGTACTTC
CDR3: CASSANIVSYEQYF

size: .
J: TRBJ2-7
D: TRBD2
V: TRBV7-2
DNA: TGTGCCAGCAGCTTACAGCGGGAGGGGTACGAGCAGTACTTC
CDR3: CASSLQREGYEQYF

size: .
J: TRBJ2-3
D: .
V: TRBV7-9
DNA: TGTGCCAGCAGCTTAGCACACGGCCCTTCTTACACAGATACGCAGTATTTT
CDR3: CASSLAHGPSYTDTQYF

size: .
J: TRBJ2-3
D: TRBD2
V: TRBV7-9
DNA: TGTGCCAGCAGCTTAGTCCTAGCGGGAGGTGGGGCAGATACGCAGTATTTT
CDR3: CASSLVLAGGGADTQYF

size: .
J: TRBJ2-7
D: .
V: TRBV11-1
DNA: TGTGCCAGCAGCTTAGCGCCAGAAGTAACAGTCGAGCAGTACTTC
CDR3: CASSLAPEVTVEQYF

size: .
J: TRBJ2-5
D: .
V: TRBV4-3
DNA: TGCGCCAGCAGCCAAGATAGGGCAGGAGGTCAAGAGACCCAGTACTTC
CDR3: CASSQDRAGGQETQYF